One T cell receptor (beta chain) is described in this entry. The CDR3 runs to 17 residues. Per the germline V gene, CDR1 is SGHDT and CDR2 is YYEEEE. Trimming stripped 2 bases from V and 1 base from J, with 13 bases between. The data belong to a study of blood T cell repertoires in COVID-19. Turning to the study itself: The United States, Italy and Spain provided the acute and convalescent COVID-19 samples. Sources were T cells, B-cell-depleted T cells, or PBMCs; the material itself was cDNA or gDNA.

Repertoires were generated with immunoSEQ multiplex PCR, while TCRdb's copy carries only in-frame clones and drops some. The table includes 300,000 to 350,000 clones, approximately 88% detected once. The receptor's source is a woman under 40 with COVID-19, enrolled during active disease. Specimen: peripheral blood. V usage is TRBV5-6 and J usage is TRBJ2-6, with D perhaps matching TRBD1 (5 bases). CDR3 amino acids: CASSLDSHSSGANVLTF. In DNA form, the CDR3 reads TGTGCCAGCAGCTTAGACAGCCACTCATCTGGGGCCAACGTCCTGACTTTC.